In its sample, the clone carrying this T cell receptor (beta chain) was seen a few times. What it binds is unknown. The germline V gene has CDR1 LGHNA and CDR2 YSLEER. The CDR3 extends over 10 amino acids. Deletions cut 8 bases from V and 6 bases from J, with 7 bases between. The entry originates in a study of cytomegalovirus exposure and HLA in healthy donors. Findings and caveats of the study: TCR beta sequences numbering around 15,000 were associated with HLA alleles at 0.05 false discovery rate in a later analysis. CMV antigen specificity of three CMV-associated chains was confirmed in vitro.

13 Jbeta primers and 60 Vbeta primers were used for the PCR. Produced via immunoSEQ multiplex PCR; TCRdb's table is partial and in-frame only. This sample has about 100,000 clones, with around four fifths found just once. Sequenced sample: PBMCs. The receptor comes from a man between 35 and 55 years old in good health and CMV-seronegative. J is TRBJ1-1 and V is TRBV4-3; D unclear. CDR3 nucleotide sequence: TGCGCCAGCTGTAGATCTGAAGCTTTCTTT. This translates into CASCRSEAFF.